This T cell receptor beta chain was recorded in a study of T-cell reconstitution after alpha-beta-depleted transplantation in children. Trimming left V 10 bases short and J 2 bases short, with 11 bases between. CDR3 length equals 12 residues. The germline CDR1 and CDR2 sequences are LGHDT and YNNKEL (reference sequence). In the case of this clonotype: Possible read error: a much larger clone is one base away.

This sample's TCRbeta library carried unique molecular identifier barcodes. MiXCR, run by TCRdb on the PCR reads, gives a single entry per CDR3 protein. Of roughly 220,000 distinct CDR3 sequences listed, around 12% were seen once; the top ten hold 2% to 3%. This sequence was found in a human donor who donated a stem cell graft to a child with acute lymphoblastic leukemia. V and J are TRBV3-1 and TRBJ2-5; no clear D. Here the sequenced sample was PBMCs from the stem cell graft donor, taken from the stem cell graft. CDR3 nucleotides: TGTGCCATCAGTCACTCACAAGAGACCCAGTACTTC. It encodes CAISHSQETQYF.